One and the same sample provided the 4 T cell receptor beta chains below, sequenced in a study of cytomegalovirus exposure and HLA in healthy donors (dated by TCRdb to the late 2010s). To prepare the library, the immunoSEQ multiplex PCR assay was applied. The multiplex PCR relied on a mix of 60 forward primers for TCR Vbeta segments and 13 reverse primers for TCR Jbeta segments. As stored in TCRdb, this immuneACCESS dataset retains in-frame rearrangements with V and J assigned. A fraction of the clones does not appear; measured against another copy, unresolved V genes explain less than half of the discrepancy, and the remainder lacks a known reason. Present in this sample are 170,000 or so clones, roughly four fifths of which were seen just once. The ten largest clones represent about 4.9% of the sample. The material sequenced was PBMCs. These receptors were collected from a girl aged 10-17 years in good health and CMV-seropositive.

This chain connects TRBV7-9 to TRBJ1-2, with 7 bases fitting TRBD1. The CDR3 covers 16 residues. The V and J ends lost 5 bases and 2 bases, in that order; junction bases with no gene match: 11. Germline assignment: CDR1 SEHNR and CDR2 FQNEAQ (reference sequence). The CDR3 DNA follows: TGTGCCAGCAGCCTTTCGACGGGACAGCCAAACTATGGCTACACCTTC. Translating it yields CASSLSTGQPNYGYTF.

This clone has only a few counts. This rearrangement joins TRBV1 to TRBJ2-2; the table's D gene call, TRBD2, was not cross checked with the DNA. TRBV1 is labeled a pseudogene. This CDR3 region has 15 residues. The CDR3 region is CTSSPELASPGELFF. The CDR3 DNA reads TGCACCAGCAGCCCGGAACTAGCCAGCCCCGGGGAGCTGTTTTTT.

This chain links TRBV6-5 with TRBJ2-2; D perhaps matches TRBD2 (6 bases). The V and J ends lost 6 bases and 3 bases respectively, with 11 bases between them. Germline CDR1 MNHEY, CDR2 SVGAGI. The CDR3 runs to 14 residues. The CDR3 region has the DNA TGTGCCAGCAGACCGGGGGTGGACACCGGGGAGCTGTTTTTT. Amino acid sequence: CASRPGVDTGELFF.

The sample holds a few counts of this clone. This chain links TRBV7-9 with TRBJ2-1, with 14 bases lining up with TRBD2. The CDR3 sequence is 18 residues long. V was pared by 4 bases and J by 6 bases, with 11 bases of the junction left unmatched. Germline CDR1 and CDR2: SEHNR and FQNEAQ (reference sequence). The CDR3 DNA is TGTGCCAGCAGCTCCCCGACTAGCGGGGGGGCGGGTTCCAATGAGCAGTTCTTC. Translation gives CASSSPTSGGAGSNEQFF.